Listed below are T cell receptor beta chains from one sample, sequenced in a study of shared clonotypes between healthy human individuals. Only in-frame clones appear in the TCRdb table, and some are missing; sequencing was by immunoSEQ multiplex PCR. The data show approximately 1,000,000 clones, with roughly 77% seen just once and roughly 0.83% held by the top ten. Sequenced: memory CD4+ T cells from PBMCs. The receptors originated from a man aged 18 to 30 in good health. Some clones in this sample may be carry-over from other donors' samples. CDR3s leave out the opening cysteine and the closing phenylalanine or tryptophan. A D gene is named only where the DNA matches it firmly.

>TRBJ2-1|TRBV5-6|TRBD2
ASSFRLAGDHNEQF
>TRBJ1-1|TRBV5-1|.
ASSRVPGRTEAF
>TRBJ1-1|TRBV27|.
ASSLSDWNTEAF
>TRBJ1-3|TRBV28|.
ASQDGGYSGNTIY
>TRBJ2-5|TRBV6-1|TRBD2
ASSDLASGSLETQY
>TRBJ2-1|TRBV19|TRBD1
ASSVDRGGGNEQF
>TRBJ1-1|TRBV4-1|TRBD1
ASSQGARGRGGTEAF
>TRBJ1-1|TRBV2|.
ASVTGLNTEAF
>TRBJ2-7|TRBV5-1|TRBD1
ASSLAGQGFNEQY
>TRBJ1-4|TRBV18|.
ASSRSVLSSGEKLF
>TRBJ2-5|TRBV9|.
ASSPRVVETQY